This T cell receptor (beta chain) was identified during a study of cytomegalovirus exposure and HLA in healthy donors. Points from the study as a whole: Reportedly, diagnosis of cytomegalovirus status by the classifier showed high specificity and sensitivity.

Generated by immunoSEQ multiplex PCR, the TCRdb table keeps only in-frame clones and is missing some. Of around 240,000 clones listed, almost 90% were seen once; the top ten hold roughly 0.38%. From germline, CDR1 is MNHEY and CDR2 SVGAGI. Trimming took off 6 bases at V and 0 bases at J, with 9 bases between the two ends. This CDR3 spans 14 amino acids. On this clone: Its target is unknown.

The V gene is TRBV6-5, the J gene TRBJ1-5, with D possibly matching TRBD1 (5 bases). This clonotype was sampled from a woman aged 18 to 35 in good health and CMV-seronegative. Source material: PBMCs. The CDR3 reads CASSGGNSNQPQHF. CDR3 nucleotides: TGTGCCAGCAGCGGGGGGAATAGCAATCAGCCCCAGCATTTT.